What follows are 27 T cell receptor beta chains derived from one specimen sequenced in a study of monozygotic twins with inflammatory bowel disease. TCRdb reworked the 5' RACE reads into one entry per CDR3 protein, no DNA. The sample has some 160,000 distinct CDR3 sequences. The sample comprised blood. All receptors derive from a human donor with ulcerative colitis or Crohn's disease, or a healthy co-twin of an affected twin (not recorded which).

The chain combines TRBV14 with TRBJ2-3; as DNA is missing, the TRBD2 call by TCRdb cannot be tested. In germline, CDR1 is SGHDN, CDR2 FVKESK. The CDR3 loop spans 14 amino acids. This chain's CDR3 is CASSQAIAGDTQYF.

The rearrangement uses TRBV20-1 and TRBJ1-2; the D call from TCRdb, TRBD1, cannot be confirmed without DNA. The V gene's germline CDR1 is DFQATT and CDR2 SNEGSKA (reference sequence). This CDR3 spans 17 amino acids. CDR3: CSARRFGTGGVNYGYTF.

The chain carries TRBV7-6 and TRBJ1-6; TCRdb designates TRBD1, a call that cannot be tested without DNA. The germline V gene has CDR1 SGHVS and CDR2 FNYEAQ. The CDR3 extends over 16 amino acids. This CDR3 reads CASSRDRGPYNSPLHF.

The rearrangement joins TRBV10-3 to TRBJ1-4; TCRdb's D call, TRBD1, is unchecked because there is no DNA. The CDR3 loop spans 15 amino acids. Germline CDR1 ENHRY, CDR2 SYGVKD. CDR3: CAISDPTGVAEKLFF.

CDR3 in amino acids: CASSLDLAGNNDQFF. This chain connects TRBV7-2 to TRBJ2-1; no DNA is available, so the TRBD2 call from TCRdb remains unchecked. Germline assignment: CDR1 SGHTA and CDR2 FQGNSA. This CDR3 is built from 15 residues.

The chain recombines TRBV7-9 with TRBJ2-7. Germline V gene data show CDR1 as SEHNR and CDR2 as FQNEAQ (reference sequence). The CDR3 is 11 residues long. CDR3 region: CASSLEAIEYF.

This chain joins TRBV5-1 and TRBJ2-7; TCRdb selects TRBD1, and the lack of DNA leaves this call unchecked. The CDR3 totals 15 residues. The germline gives CDR1 SGHRS, CDR2 YFSETQ. CDR3 sequence reads: CASSLGGQGKDEQYF.

This chain joins TRBV29-1 and TRBJ1-2; TCRdb's D gene call, TRBD1, goes unchecked for lack of DNA. CDR3 length equals 12 residues. Germline V gives CDR1 SQVTM, CDR2 ANQGSEA. The CDR3 sequence: CSVEEGLGGYTF.

The chain links TRBV6-6 to TRBJ1-2; TCRdb lists TRBD1, though no DNA is available to test this call. This CDR3 is built from 14 residues. The germline CDR1 and CDR2 sequences are MNHNY and SVGAGI (reference sequence). CDR3 sequence reads: CASTSTPGPYGYTF.

The chain employs TRBV5-1 and TRBJ1-3; TCRdb calls TRBD1, which cannot be checked without DNA. Germline lookup yields CDR1 SGHRS and CDR2 YFSETQ. The CDR3 is made up of 13 amino acids. CDR3: CASSFGGGNTIYF.

The rearrangement joins TRBV30 to TRBJ2-5; TCRdb calls TRBD1, which cannot be checked without DNA. Germline-derived CDR1 and CDR2 are GTSNPN and SVGIG (reference sequence). This CDR3 is 12 amino acids long. The CDR3: CAWSGDSSTQYF.

The chain combines TRBV24-1 with TRBJ2-5; TCRdb selects TRBD1, and the lack of DNA leaves this call unchecked. This CDR3 is built from 16 residues. CDR1 and CDR2 (germline): KGHDR, SFDVKD. The CDR3: CATSGGGGRRGETQYF.

J is TRBJ2-2 and V is TRBV15. Germline V CDR1 and CDR2: LNHNV, YYDKDF (reference sequence). The CDR3 covers 16 residues. The CDR3 here is CATSSLTTSGTGELFF.

This sequence joins TRBV20-1 and TRBJ1-2; the TCRdb D gene call, TRBD1, has no DNA to confirm it. The germline V gene encodes CDR1 DFQATT and CDR2 SNEGSKA (reference sequence). The CDR3 loop spans 14 amino acids. This CDR3 reads CSARDVMGHYGYTF.

The V gene is TRBV27, the J gene TRBJ1-2. The CDR3 is made up of 12 amino acids. Germline V gives CDR1 MNHEY, CDR2 SMNVEV (reference sequence). Here the CDR3 reads CASSSVGYGYTF.

The gene calls are TRBV28 and TRBJ2-3; TCRdb's D gene call, TRBD2, goes unchecked for lack of DNA. Germline V gene data show CDR1 as MDHEN and CDR2 as SYDVKM. The CDR3 is 17 amino acids. The CDR3 region is CASSLPGGLASTDTQYF.

This rearrangement joins TRBV7-2 to TRBJ2-1; the D call from TCRdb, TRBD1, cannot be confirmed without DNA. The CDR3 is 11 amino acids. Germline V lookup: CDR1 SGHTA, CDR2 FQGNSA. CDR3 protein: CASSLGAGEFF. The variable domain in full, completed from reference TRBV7-2 and TRBJ2-1, reads GAGVSQSPSNKVTEKGKDVELRCDPISGHTALYWYRQSLGQGLEFLIYFQGNSAPDKSGLPSDRFSAERTGGSVSTLTIQRTQQEDSAVYLCASSLGAGEFFGPGTRLTVL.

The chain combines TRBV10-2 with TRBJ1-1. Germline V lookup: CDR1 WSHSY, CDR2 SAAADI. The CDR3 covers 13 residues. The CDR3 sequence: CASSETANTEAFF.

The chain recombines TRBV7-2 with TRBJ1-2. Germline-derived CDR1 and CDR2 are SGHTA and FQGNSA. CDR3 length: 16 amino acids. The CDR3 region is CASSLSHLGSQYGYTF.

The gene calls are TRBV6-5 and TRBJ2-7; the D gene TCRdb calls, TRBD2, cannot be checked with no DNA. Germline values: CDR1 MNHEY, CDR2 SVGAGI. CDR3 length equals 13 residues. The CDR3 sequence: CASTASGSSEQYF.

J is TRBJ2-7 and V is TRBV27; the TCRdb D gene call, TRBD1, has no DNA to confirm it. The CDR3 has 15 amino acids. Germline assignment: CDR1 MNHEY and CDR2 SMNVEV (reference sequence). The CDR3 reads CASSLIQAGYYEQYF.

This chain links TRBV21-1 with TRBJ2-1; there is no DNA to check the TCRdb D call of TRBD1. TRBV21-1 is recorded as a pseudogene. This CDR3 contains 15 residues. The CDR3 loop reads CASSKPGPLGDEQFF.

The chain combines TRBV9 with TRBJ2-1; TCRdb designates TRBD1, a call that cannot be tested without DNA. This CDR3 contains 14 residues. Germline V gene data show CDR1 as SGDLS and CDR2 as YYNGEE. CDR3 amino acids: CASSVTDRGPGQFF.

The chain links TRBV10-3 to TRBJ1-1. Germline-derived CDR1 and CDR2 are ENHRY and SYGVKD. The CDR3 runs 15 residues. This CDR3 is CAISLFLGGLSEAFF.

The V and J genes are TRBV7-2 and TRBJ2-2. Germline V lookup: CDR1 SGHTA, CDR2 FQGNSA. This CDR3 contains 14 residues. The CDR3 spells CASTSTLNTGELFF.

The chain carries TRBV3-1 and TRBJ1-1; TCRdb proposes TRBD1, but this gene call is untestable without DNA. The CDR3 loop spans 14 amino acids. CDR1 and CDR2 (germline): LGHDT, YNNKEL (reference sequence). CDR3: CASSPWGEVTEAFF.

This sequence joins TRBV4-2 and TRBJ1-2. The germline V gene has CDR1 LGHNA and CDR2 YNFKEQ. The CDR3 runs to 12 residues. This CDR3 is CASTGGVQGYTF.